This record looks at one T cell receptor (beta chain) sequence and its context. This clone came up once. There is no known antigen for this receptor. Base qualities are not provided; no much larger clone lies one nucleotide away. Counted from cysteine to phenylalanine, this CDR3 has 13 amino acids. Only CDR3 DNA is held: 39 bases, read in frame from base 1. The junction carries 12 bases between V and J, which are trimmed by 2 bases and 10 bases respectively. Looking up the germline V gene yields CDR1 MNHEY and CDR2 SVGEGT. These data belong to a study of blood T cell repertoires in COVID-19 (dated by TCRdb to the early 2020s). At the level of the whole study: Samples covering the acute and convalescent phases of COVID-19 were provided by collaborators in the United States, Italy and Spain. The prospective study material was composed of cDNA or gDNA derived from T cells, B-cell-depleted T cells, or PBMCs. Subjects who had been exposed to COVID-19, were actively infected with it, or had recovered from it provided the deeply sampled blood TCRbeta repertoires that made up the dataset. The repertoires were released in a freely available public database intended as a resource for research on the immune response to SARS-CoV-2. The samples were drawn from two sources: the first 160 participants of the ongoing ImmuneRACE study, and 1,200 or so subjects contributed by 6 global collaborators. Sample metadata almost always included a de-identified subject ID, COVID-19 status, age in years and sex. Where available, HLA class I and class II types were obtained from metadata supplied by the sample provider rather than from assay-based typing.

TCRbeta CDR3 regions were amplified from genomic DNA by means of the immunoSEQ Assay, a bias-controlled multiplex PCR. On the authors' methods: Nucleated cell counts per sample were estimated from amplification of reference gene primers within the assay. To quantify the absolute abundance of each unique TCRbeta CDR3 rearrangement, sequence reads were collapsed and filtered. For each sample, productive Simpson clonality was calculated as the square root of Simpson's diversity index across productive rearrangements. TCRdb carries this immuneACCESS record with in-frame sequences only. Its versions omit some clonotypes, under half of them owing to an unresolved V gene in the studies checked, with the rest unexplained. That table supplies the V and J calls and clone size; D and trimming were determined from the DNA. The sample table holds around 140,000 clones, of which more than 70% were seen once. Together, the top ten hold 7.5% to 8.5% of the sample.

Each collaborating institution followed its own protocols to collect whole blood in K2EDTA tubes. For TCRbeta analysis, collaborators shipped samples as frozen whole blood, isolated PBMCs, or DNA extracted from either of those sample types. Overall study outcomes, separate from this receptor: How much clinical and demographic metadata was included differed by source and by participant, and the metadata was provided uncurated.

Rearrangement joined TRBV6-2 or TRBV6-3 to TRBJ2-1; the D gene is perhaps TRBD2, on 5 matching bases. This receptor was identified in a woman aged 55-70 years with acute or convalescent COVID-19. Specimen: peripheral blood. The CDR3 protein is CASSYPSLGEQFF. The nucleotide sequence is TGTGCCAGCAGTTACCCCTCACTAGGCGAGCAGTTCTTC.